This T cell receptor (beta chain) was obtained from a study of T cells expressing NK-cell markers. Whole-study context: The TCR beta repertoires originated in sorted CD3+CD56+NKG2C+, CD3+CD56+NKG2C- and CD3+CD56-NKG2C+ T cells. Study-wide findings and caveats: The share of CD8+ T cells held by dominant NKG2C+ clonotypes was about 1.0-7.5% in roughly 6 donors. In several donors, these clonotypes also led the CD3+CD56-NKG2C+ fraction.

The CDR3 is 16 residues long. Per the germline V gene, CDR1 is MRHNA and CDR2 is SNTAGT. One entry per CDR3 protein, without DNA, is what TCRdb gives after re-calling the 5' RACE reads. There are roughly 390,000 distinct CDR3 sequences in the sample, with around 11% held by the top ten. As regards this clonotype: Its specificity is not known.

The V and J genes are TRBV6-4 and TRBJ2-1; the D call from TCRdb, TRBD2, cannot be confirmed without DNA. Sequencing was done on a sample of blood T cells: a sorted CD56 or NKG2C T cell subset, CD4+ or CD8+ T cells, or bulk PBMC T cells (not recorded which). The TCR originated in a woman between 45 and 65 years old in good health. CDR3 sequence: CASSDSGASGPNEQFF.